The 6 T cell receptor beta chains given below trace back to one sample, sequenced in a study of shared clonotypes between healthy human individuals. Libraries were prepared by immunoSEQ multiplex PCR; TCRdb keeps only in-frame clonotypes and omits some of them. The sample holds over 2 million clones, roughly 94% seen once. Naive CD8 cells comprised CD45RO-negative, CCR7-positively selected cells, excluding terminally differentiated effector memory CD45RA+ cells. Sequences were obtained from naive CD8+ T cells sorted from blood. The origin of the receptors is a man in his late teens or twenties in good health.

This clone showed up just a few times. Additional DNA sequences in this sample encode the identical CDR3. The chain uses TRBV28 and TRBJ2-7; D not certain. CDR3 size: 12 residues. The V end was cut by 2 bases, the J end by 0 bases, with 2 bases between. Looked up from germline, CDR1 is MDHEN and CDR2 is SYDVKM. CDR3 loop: CASSLGSYEQYF. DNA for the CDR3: TGTGCCAGCAGTTTAGGCTCCTACGAGCAGTACTTC. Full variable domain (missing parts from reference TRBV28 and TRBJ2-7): DVKVTQSSRYLVKRTGEKVFLECVQDMDHENMFWYRQDPGLGLRLIYFSYDVKMKEKGDIPEGYSVSREKKERFSLILESASTNQTSMYLCASSLGSYEQYFGPGTRLTVT.

The CDR3 loop is CASSGLTGNQPQHF. The CDR3 nucleotides read TGTGCCAGCAGTGGACTTACAGGCAATCAGCCCCAGCATTTT. The chain recombines TRBV6-1 with TRBJ1-5; D remains ambiguous. The V end was cut by 4 bases, the J end by 2 bases, with 9 bases between. The CDR3 loop spans 14 amino acids. The germline gives CDR1 MNHNS, CDR2 SASEGT.

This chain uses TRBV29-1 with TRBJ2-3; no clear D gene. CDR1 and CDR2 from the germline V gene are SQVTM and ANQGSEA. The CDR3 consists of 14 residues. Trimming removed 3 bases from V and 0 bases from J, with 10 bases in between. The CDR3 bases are TGCAGCGTTGACCTCCTAATTAGCACAGATACGCAGTATTTT. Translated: CSVDLLISTDTQYF.

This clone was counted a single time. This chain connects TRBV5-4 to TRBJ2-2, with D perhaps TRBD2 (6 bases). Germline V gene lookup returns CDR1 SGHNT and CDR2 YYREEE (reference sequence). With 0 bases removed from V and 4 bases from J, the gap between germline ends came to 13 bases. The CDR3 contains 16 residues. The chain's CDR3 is CASSLAALAFTGELFF. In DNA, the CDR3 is TGTGCCAGCAGCTTGGCTGCGCTAGCGTTCACCGGGGAGCTGTTTTTT.

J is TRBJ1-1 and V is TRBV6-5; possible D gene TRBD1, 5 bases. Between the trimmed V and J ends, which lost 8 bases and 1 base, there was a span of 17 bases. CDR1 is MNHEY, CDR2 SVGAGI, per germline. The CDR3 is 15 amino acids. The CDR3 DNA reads TGTGCCAGCGCCCCCTTAGGGACGCCGAACACTGAAGCTTTCTTT. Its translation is CASAPLGTPNTEAFF.

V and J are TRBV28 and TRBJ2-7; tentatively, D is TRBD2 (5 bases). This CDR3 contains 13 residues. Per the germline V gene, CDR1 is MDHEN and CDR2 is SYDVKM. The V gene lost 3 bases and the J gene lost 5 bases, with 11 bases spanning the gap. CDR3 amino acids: CASSFWESNEQYF. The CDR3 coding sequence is TGTGCCAGCAGTTTTTGGGAGAGTAACGAGCAGTACTTC.